The 25 T cell receptor beta chains given below trace back to one sample, sequenced in a study of naive and memory T cell subsets. Blood and skin TCR RNA was reverse transcribed with alpha and beta constant primers. TCRdb reprocessed the UMI-ligation and nested PCR reads via MiXCR and lists one record per CDR3 protein. The sample holds 15,000 to 20,000 distinct CDR3 sequences, more than 9% seen once. The sample's treatment: skin biopsy from PPD injection site in Mantoux-positive individual. Unsorted total RNA, about 1 to 1000 ng, was DNase treated before reverse transcription. The specimen was skin, collected from a tuberculin skin test site. The receptors originated from an adult in good health.

This clonotype occurred many times. The genes are TRBV28 and TRBJ1-1; D not certain. The V gene's germline CDR1 is MDHEN and CDR2 SYDVKM. The CDR3 extends over 15 amino acids. V was cut by 3 bases and J by 1 base, with 12 bases left in between. CDR3 protein: CASSLGRTANTEAFF. The CDR3 DNA reads as TGTGCCAGCAGTTTGGGTAGGACGGCGAACACTGAAGCTTTCTTT.

The chain links TRBV3-1 to TRBJ2-3, with D perhaps TRBD2 (5 bases). This CDR3 contains 16 residues. Trimming removed 0 bases at V and 0 bases at J, with 10 bases between. Germline CDR1 and CDR2: LGHDT and YNNKEL (reference sequence). DNA of the CDR3: TGTGCCAGCAGCCAAGATTTAGCGCTGAGCACAGATACGCAGTATTTT. Translating it yields CASSQDLALSTDTQYF.

This clonotype was observed many times. The chain joins TRBV6-2 or TRBV6-3 to TRBJ2-3; TRBD2 agrees at 10 bases. This CDR3 has 14 amino acids. CDR1 is MNHEY, CDR2 SVGEGT, per germline. Trimming cost V 5 bases and J 2 bases; bases outside gene matches: 1. The CDR3 DNA reads TGTGCCAGCAGTAGCGGGAGGGCCACAGATACGCAGTATTTT. Its translation: CASSSGRATDTQYF.

The rearrangement uses TRBV28 and TRBJ1-4; D not resolved. The CDR3 has 15 amino acids. Per germline, CDR1 MDHEN and CDR2 SYDVKM. V shed 5 bases and J shed 3 bases, with 13 bases lying between them. The CDR3 sequence: CASSRTEVSNEKLFF. CDR3 nucleotide sequence: TGTGCCAGCAGTCGCACAGAGGTGTCTAATGAAAAACTGTTTTTT. The complete variable domain, with remaining parts taken from reference TRBV28 and TRBJ1-4, reads DVKVTQSSRYLVKRTGEKVFLECVQDMDHENMFWYRQDPGLGLRLIYFSYDVKMKEKGDIPEGYSVSREKKERFSLILESASTNQTSMYLCASSRTEVSNEKLFFGSGTQLSVL.

This clonotype showed up many times. The rearrangement links TRBV27 to TRBJ2-7, with D perhaps TRBD1 or TRBD2 (7 bases each). Trimming left V 5 bases short and J 5 bases short, with 16 bases between. CDR1 and CDR2 (germline): MNHEY, SMNVEV (reference sequence). The CDR3 is made up of 14 amino acids. The CDR3 loop is CASSTAGGAHEQYF. CDR3 coding DNA: TGTGCCAGCAGTACCGCAGGGGGGGCCCACGAGCAGTACTTC.

This clonotype came up many times. The V gene is TRBV5-4, the J gene TRBJ2-3, with TRBD2 matching 8 bases. V lost 1 base and J lost 3; bases outside the gene matches: 7. CDR1 and CDR2 from the germline V gene are SGHNT and YYREEE (reference sequence). The CDR3 length is 16 residues. Here the CDR3 reads CASSLSGGPGTDTQYF. The CDR3 region has the DNA TGTGCCAGCAGCTTGTCGGGGGGGCCGGGGACAGATACGCAGTATTTT.

This clonotype was detected ten times or more. The V call is TRBV7-7, the J call TRBJ2-3, with 11 bases identical to TRBD2. Germline CDR1 and CDR2: SSHAT and FNYEAQ (reference sequence). With 3 bases clipped from V and 4 bases from J, the junction kept 3 bases outside the gene matches. The CDR3 is 15 residues long. This chain's CDR3 is CASSFSGGAADTQYF. The DNA for the CDR3 is TGTGCCAGCAGCTTTAGCGGGGGGGCCGCAGATACGCAGTATTTT.

Ten or more counts support this clonotype. The CDR3 sequence is CASSRGPGKSYGYTF. CDR3 in DNA: TGTGCCAGCAGTCGCGGTCCGGGGAAGAGCTATGGCTACACCTTC. The chain joins TRBV6-5 to TRBJ1-2; unclear D gene. V dropped 5 bases and J dropped 4 bases, with 17 bases sitting between them. The CDR3 loop spans 15 amino acids. Germline lookup yields CDR1 MNHEY and CDR2 SVGAGI.

This clonotype was detected only a few times. At one of its ends the junction is not consistent with the germline gene, which may arise from a read error. The genes are TRBV19 and TRBJ1-2; TRBD1 matches at 8 bases. Germline CDR1 and CDR2: LNHDA and SQIVND (reference sequence). This CDR3 has 15 amino acids. CDR3 DNA: TGTGCCAGTAGGCGACTCGGACAGGGATGGGATGGCGACACCTTC. It yields the protein CASRRLGQGWDGDTF.

This clonotype is medium-sized (0.01 to 0.1%) within its sample. The J gene is TRBJ2-5, the V gene TRBV20-1; TRBD2 matches 10 bases. V lost 1 base, J lost 5 bases, and 4 bases stayed unmatched. This CDR3 has 14 amino acids. The germline CDR1 and CDR2 sequences are DFQATT and SNEGSKA (reference sequence). CDR3 coding DNA: TGCAGTGCTAGAGCATCTAGCGGGAGCGAGACCCAGTACTTC. Protein: CSARASSGSETQYF.

This clonotype counts as large. V gene TRBV5-1 combines with J gene TRBJ2-1; the D gene is possibly TRBD1 (5 bases). Germline loops: CDR1 SGHRS, CDR2 YFSETQ. The CDR3 is made up of 13 amino acids. The V and J ends lost 7 bases and 8 bases respectively, with 16 bases between them. CDR3 sequence (DNA): TGCGCCAGCCGATACGATGGGGCTGATGAGCAGTTCTTC. Translating it yields CASRYDGADEQFF.

The CDR3, as DNA: TGTGCCACCAGCAGGTTCCCCGACAGGGCCGATCAGCCCCAGCATTTT. Protein: CATSRFPDRADQPQHF. The chain uses TRBV15 and TRBJ1-5; 7 nucleotides line up with TRBD1. The germline CDR1 and CDR2 sequences are LNHNV and YYDKDF (reference sequence). The J segment lost 5 bases and the V segment lost 3 bases, leaving 10 bases of the junction unmatched. The CDR3 consists of 16 residues.

This clonotype was counted ten times or more. The CDR3 region has the DNA TGTGCCAGCAGCTCCGACCTGAAAAACTACAATGAGCAGTTCTTC. Its translation: CASSSDLKNYNEQFF. The V gene is TRBV7-9, the J gene TRBJ2-1; D is unclear. The ends were cut back, 4 bases at V and 3 bases at J, with 13 bases in the middle. The germline V gene has CDR1 SEHNR and CDR2 FQNEAQ (reference sequence). The CDR3 totals 15 residues.

Ten or more counts support this clonotype. This sequence joins TRBV14 and TRBJ2-2; the D gene is possibly TRBD1 (6 bases). Trimming pared 6 bases from V and 3 bases from J, leaving 17 bases between. The CDR3 runs to 16 residues. The germline V gene encodes CDR1 SGHDN and CDR2 FVKESK. CDR3 coding DNA: TGTGCCAGCAGTCTACCGGGACACACCCACACCGGGGAGCTGTTTTTT. The encoded protein is CASSLPGHTHTGELFF.

The V call is TRBV7-9, the J call TRBJ2-7; TRBD1 agrees at 8 bases. The J segment lost 4 bases and the V segment lost 1 base, leaving 12 bases of the junction unmatched. The CDR3 spans 17 residues. CDR1 and CDR2 from the germline V gene are SEHNR and FQNEAQ (reference sequence). The CDR3 sequence: CASSLEWSGGAKYEQYF. In nucleotides, the CDR3 is TGTGCCAGCAGCTTAGAGTGGTCAGGGGGCGCAAAATACGAGCAGTACTTC. The full variable domain, completed using reference TRBV7-9 and TRBJ2-7, is DTGVSQNPRHKITKRGQNVTFRCDPISEHNRLYWYRQTLGQGPEFLTYFQNEAQLEKSRLLSDRFSAERPKGSFSTLEIQRTEQGDSAMYLCASSLEWSGGAKYEQYFGPGTRLTVT.

This clonotype has a count of ten or more. This chain connects TRBV18 to TRBJ2-1; D is undetermined. Germline CDR1 and CDR2: KGHSH and LQKENI. The V gene lost 2 bases and the J gene lost 0 bases, with 14 bases spanning the gap. The CDR3 spans 17 residues. CDR3 residues: CASSPSGRMSSYNEQFF. Written as DNA, the CDR3 is TGTGCCAGCTCACCATCGGGCCGGATGAGCTCCTACAATGAGCAGTTCTTC.

This clonotype was seen at least ten times. V is TRBV12-5 and J is TRBJ2-5; tentatively, D is TRBD2 (6 bases). CDR1 and CDR2 from the germline V gene are LGHNT and FRNRAP. Trimming took 5 bases from V and 5 from J, leaving 12 bases between them. The CDR3 sequence is 13 residues long. CDR3 amino acids: CASGLSSGETQYF. For the CDR3, the DNA is TGTGCTAGTGGTCTAAGTAGCGGCGAGACCCAGTACTTC.

The chain couples TRBV27 to TRBJ1-2; 7 bases are shared with TRBD1. V was pared by 3 bases and J by 4 bases, with 8 bases of the junction left unmatched. Germline CDR1 MNHEY, CDR2 SMNVEV (reference sequence). The CDR3 length is 15 residues. The CDR3 coding sequence is TGTGCCAGCAGTTTCCCAGGGGGGGGGCTCTATGGCTACACCTTC. Translated, it gives CASSFPGGGLYGYTF.

This clonotype was observed a single time. This chain links TRBV5-1 with TRBJ2-7; possibly TRBD2 for D (5 bases). CDR3 size: 14 residues. Germline CDR1 and CDR2: SGHRS and YFSETQ. V shed 5 bases and J shed 0 bases, with 12 bases lying between them. The CDR3 coding sequence is TGCGCCAGCAGTCGTGACTACGGCTCCTACGAGCAGTACTTC. This translates into CASSRDYGSYEQYF.

This clonotype was recorded at least ten times. The chain is built from TRBV3-1 and TRBJ2-1; TRBD2 might be the D (5 bases). Germline CDR1 is LGHDT and CDR2 is YNNKEL (reference sequence). CDR3 length equals 16 residues. Between the trimmed V and J ends, which lost 2 bases and 3 bases, there was a span of 14 bases. The CDR3 loop reads CASSQLDPGNYNEQFF. The CDR3 bases are TGTGCCAGCAGCCAACTCGATCCCGGGAACTACAATGAGCAGTTCTTC.

By share of the sample, this clonotype is medium-sized. This chain uses TRBV13 with TRBJ2-7; 7 positions agree with TRBD1. Germline V gene lookup returns CDR1 PRHDT and CDR2 FYEKMQ (reference sequence). Unmatched junction bases numbered 13, after V lost 3 bases and J lost 5 bases. This CDR3 region has 16 residues. This CDR3 is CASSFLQTGKVNEQYF. The CDR3, as DNA: TGTGCCAGCAGCTTTCTTCAGACAGGGAAGGTAAACGAGCAGTACTTC.

The chain has TRBV12-5 and TRBJ1-5; 9 bases are shared with TRBD1. Losses at the gene ends were 9 bases for V and 4 bases for J; bases not matched to a gene: 13. The CDR3 is made up of 16 amino acids. CDR1 and CDR2 from the germline V gene are LGHNT and FRNRAP. CDR3 region: CARETPGQGKNQPQHF. DNA of the CDR3: TGTGCTAGAGAGACCCCCGGACAGGGGAAAAATCAGCCCCAGCATTTT.

Many counts were recorded for this clonotype. This chain links TRBV7-6 with TRBJ1-2, with unresolved D. The CDR3 has 16 residues. Trimming took off 0 bases at V and 2 bases at J, with 13 bases between the two ends. CDR1 and CDR2 (germline): SGHVS, FNYEAQ. The CDR3 sequence: CASSLAPRISNYGYTF. CDR3 DNA sequence: TGTGCCAGCAGCTTAGCCCCAAGGATCAGCAACTATGGCTACACCTTC.

This clonotype occurred a few times. The chain recombines TRBV10-1 with TRBJ1-3; D is undetermined. This CDR3 spans 14 amino acids. Germline CDR1 is WNHNN and CDR2 is SYGVQD (reference sequence). With 3 bases removed from V and 0 bases from J, the gap between germline ends came to 6 bases. CDR3 sequence reads: CASSDWSSGNTIYF. CDR3 sequence (DNA): TGCGCCAGCAGTGACTGGAGCTCTGGAAACACCATATATTTT.

With respect to this clonotype: It may be a read error: a sequence one base away is much more abundant. The rearrangement joins TRBV7-2 to TRBJ1-5, with 8 bases matching TRBD1. The CDR3 has 16 amino acids. Germline values: CDR1 SGHTA, CDR2 FQGNSA. The J segment lost 7 bases and the V segment lost 6 bases, leaving 14 bases of the junction unmatched. CDR3 loop: CASRGDGQGFRQPQHF. DNA of the CDR3: TGTGCCAGCAGAGGAGATGGACAGGGTTTCCGACAGCCCCAGCATTTT.